This TCR beta chain emerged from a study of beta chain features in type 1 diabetes. On this clone itself: Its cognate antigen is unknown.

The length of the CDR3 is 15 residues. The germline CDR1 and CDR2 sequences are SGDLS and YYNGEE. V trimming: 4 bases; J trimming: 2 bases; junction bases outside the gene matches: 4. Study-level results: In every one of the four CD4+ subsets, TCRB CDR3s were moderately but significantly shorter in Type 1 diabetes patients. Within the patient group, naive, central memory and Treg TCRB repertoires appeared more similar to each other than within healthy donors.

Expressed TCRB transcripts were sequenced because the isolated RNA had all been reverse transcribed beforehand. TCRdb keeps only in-frame clones here, not all; method: immunoSEQ multiplex PCR. The table records 300,000 or so clones, approximately 13% of them present only once. Input material: naive CD4+ T cells from blood. This chain joins TRBV9 and TRBJ2-7; 12 bases line up with TRBD2. The sequence was collected from a woman in her late teens or twenties with type 1 diabetes. The DNA of the CDR3 is TGTGCCAGCAGCCCCCGACTAGCGGGGGCCTACGAGCAGTACTTC. Protein sequence: CASSPRLAGAYEQYF.